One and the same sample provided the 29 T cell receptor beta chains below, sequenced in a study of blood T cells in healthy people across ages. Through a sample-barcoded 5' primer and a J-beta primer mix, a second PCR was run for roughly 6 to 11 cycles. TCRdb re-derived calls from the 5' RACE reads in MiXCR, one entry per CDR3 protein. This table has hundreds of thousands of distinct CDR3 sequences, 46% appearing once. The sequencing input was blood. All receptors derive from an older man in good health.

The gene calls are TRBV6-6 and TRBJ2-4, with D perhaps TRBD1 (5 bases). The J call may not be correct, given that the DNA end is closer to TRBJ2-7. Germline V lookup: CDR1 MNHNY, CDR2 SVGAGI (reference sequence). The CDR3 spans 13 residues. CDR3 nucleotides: TGTGCCAGCAGGGACACAAAGACCTACGAGCAGTACTTC. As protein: CASRDTKTYEQYF.

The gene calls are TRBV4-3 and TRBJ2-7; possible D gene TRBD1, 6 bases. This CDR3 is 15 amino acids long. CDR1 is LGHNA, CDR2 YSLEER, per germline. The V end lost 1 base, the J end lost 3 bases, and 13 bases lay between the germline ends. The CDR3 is CASSQARDTIYEQYF. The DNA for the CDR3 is TGCGCCAGCAGCCAAGCCCGGGACACCATCTACGAGCAGTACTTC.

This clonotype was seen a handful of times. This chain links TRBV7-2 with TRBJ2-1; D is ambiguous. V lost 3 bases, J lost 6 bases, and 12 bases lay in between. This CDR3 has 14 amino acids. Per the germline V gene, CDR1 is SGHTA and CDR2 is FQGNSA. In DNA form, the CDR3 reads TGTGCCAGCAGCTTGGTACCAGACGGCAATGAGCAGTTCTTC. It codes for CASSLVPDGNEQFF.

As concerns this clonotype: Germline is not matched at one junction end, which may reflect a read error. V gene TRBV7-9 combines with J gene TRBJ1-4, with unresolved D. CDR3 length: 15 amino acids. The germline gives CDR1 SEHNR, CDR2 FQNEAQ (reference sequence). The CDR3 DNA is TGTGCCGGCAGCTTAGGAGCGACAACTAATGAAAAACTGTTTTTT. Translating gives CAGSLGATTNEKLFF.

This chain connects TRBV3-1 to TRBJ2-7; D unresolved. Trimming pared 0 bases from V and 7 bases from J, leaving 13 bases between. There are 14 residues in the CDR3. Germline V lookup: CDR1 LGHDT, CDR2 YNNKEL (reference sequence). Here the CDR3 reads CASSQERQYNEQYF. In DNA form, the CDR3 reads TGTGCCAGCAGCCAAGAGAGGCAGTACAATGAGCAGTACTTC.

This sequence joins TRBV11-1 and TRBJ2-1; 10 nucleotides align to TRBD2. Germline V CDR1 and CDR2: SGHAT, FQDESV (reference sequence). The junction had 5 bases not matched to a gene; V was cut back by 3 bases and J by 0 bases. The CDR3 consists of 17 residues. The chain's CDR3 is CASSFRLAGGSYNEQFF. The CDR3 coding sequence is TGTGCCAGCAGCTTCCGACTAGCGGGCGGCTCCTACAATGAGCAGTTCTTC.

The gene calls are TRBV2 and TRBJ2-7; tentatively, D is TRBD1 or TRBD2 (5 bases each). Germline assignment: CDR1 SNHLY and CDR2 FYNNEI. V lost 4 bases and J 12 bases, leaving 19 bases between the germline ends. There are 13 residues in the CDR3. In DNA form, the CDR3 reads TGTGCCAGCAGTGTTGAGGGGCGCCGGGATCCGTACTTC. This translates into CASSVEGRRDPYF.

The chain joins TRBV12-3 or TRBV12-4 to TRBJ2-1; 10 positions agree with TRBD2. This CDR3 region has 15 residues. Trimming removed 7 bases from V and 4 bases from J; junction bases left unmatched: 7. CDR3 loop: CASTGSSGGYNEQFF. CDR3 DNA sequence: TGTGCCAGCACTGGGTCTAGCGGGGGTTACAATGAGCAGTTCTTC.

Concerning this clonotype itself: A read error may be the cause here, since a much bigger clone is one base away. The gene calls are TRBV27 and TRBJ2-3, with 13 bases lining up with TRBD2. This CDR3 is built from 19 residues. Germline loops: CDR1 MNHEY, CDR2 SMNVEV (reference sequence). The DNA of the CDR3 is TGTGCCAGCAGTCATCACAACAGGGGACTAGCGGGAAGCACAGGTACGCAGTATTTT. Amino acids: CASSHHNRGLAGSTGTQYF.

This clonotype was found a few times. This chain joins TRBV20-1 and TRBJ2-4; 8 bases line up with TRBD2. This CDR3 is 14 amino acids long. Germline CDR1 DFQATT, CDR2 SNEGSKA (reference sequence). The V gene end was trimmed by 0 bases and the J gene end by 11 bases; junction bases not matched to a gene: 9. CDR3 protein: CSARDVAGPQVQYF. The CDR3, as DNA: TGCAGTGCTAGAGATGTAGCGGGACCTCAGGTTCAGTACTTC.

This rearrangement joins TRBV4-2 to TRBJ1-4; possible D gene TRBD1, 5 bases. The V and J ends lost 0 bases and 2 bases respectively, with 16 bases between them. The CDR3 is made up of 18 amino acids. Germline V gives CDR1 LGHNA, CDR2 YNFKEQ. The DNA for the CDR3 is TGTGCCAGCAGCCAAGATCCGTTCGGAGAGGGGACTAATGAAAAACTGTTTTTT. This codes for CASSQDPFGEGTNEKLFF.

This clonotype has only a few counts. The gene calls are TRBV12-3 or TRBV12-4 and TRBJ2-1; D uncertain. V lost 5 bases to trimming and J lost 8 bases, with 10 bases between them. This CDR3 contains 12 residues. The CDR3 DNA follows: TGTGCCAGCAGTCCTACGTCCCATGAGCAGTTCTTC. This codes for CASSPTSHEQFF.

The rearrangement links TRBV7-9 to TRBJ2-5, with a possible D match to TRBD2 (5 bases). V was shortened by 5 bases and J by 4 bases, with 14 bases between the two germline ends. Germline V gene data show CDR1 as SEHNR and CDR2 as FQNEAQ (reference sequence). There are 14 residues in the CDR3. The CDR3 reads CASSDPGSPETQYF. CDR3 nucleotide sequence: TGTGCCAGCAGCGATCCGGGGTCCCCAGAGACCCAGTACTTC.

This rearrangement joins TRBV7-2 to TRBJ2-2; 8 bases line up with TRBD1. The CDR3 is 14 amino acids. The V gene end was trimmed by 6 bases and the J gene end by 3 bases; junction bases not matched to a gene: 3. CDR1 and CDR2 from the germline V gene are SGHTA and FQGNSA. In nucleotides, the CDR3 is TGTGCCAGCAGACCGGACAGGGACACCGGGGAGCTGTTTTTT. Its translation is CASRPDRDTGELFF.

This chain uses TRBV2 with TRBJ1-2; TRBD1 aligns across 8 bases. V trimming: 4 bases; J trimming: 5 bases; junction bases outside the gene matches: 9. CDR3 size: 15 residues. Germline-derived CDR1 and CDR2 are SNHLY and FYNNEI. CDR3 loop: CASSVVQGAMYGYTF. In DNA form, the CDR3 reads TGTGCCAGCAGTGTCGTCCAGGGGGCGATGTATGGCTACACCTTC.

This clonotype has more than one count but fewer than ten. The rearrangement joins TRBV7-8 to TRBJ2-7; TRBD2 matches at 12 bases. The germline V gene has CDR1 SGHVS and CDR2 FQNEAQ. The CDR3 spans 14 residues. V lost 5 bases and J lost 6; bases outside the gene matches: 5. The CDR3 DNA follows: TGTGCCAGCAGCCCCCGACTAGCGGGAGTCGAGCAGTACTTC. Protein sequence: CASSPRLAGVEQYF.

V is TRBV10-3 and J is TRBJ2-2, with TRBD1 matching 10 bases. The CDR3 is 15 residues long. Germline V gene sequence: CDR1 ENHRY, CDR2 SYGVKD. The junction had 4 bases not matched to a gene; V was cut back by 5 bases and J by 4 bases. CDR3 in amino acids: CAISSGTGVTGELFF. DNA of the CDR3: TGTGCCATCAGTTCCGGGACAGGGGTCACCGGGGAGCTGTTTTTT.

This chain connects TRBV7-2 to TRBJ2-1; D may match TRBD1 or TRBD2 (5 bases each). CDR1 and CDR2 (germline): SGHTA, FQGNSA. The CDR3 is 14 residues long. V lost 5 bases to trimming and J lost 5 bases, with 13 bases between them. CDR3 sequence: CASSRNGADNEQFF. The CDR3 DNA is TGTGCCAGCAGCCGCAACGGGGCCGACAATGAGCAGTTCTTC.

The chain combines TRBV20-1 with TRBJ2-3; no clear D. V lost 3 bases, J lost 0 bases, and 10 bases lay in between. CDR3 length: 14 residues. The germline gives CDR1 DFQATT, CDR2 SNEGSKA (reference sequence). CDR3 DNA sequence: TGCAGTGCTAGGGGCGGCTATAGCACAGATACGCAGTATTTT. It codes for CSARGGYSTDTQYF.

CDR3 amino acids: CASSYGPNGDGYTF. In DNA, the CDR3 is TGTGCCAGCAGTTACGGGCCCAACGGAGATGGCTACACCTTC. The chain couples TRBV7-2 to TRBJ1-2, with no clear D. V dropped 6 bases and J dropped 6 bases, with 17 bases sitting between them. In germline, CDR1 is SGHTA, CDR2 FQGNSA. This CDR3 has 14 amino acids.

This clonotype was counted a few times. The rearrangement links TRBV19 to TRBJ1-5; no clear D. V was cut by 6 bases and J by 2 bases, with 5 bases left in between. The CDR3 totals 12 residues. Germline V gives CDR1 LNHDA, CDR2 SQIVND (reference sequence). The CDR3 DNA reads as TGTGCCAGTAGCCCCCGCAATCAGCCCCAGCATTTT. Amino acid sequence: CASSPRNQPQHF.

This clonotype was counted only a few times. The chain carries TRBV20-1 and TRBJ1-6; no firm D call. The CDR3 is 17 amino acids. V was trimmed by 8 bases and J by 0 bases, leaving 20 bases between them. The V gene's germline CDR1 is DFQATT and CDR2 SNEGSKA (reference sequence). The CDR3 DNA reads TGCAGTCATAGGGCAGAAATTACTAGCTCCTATAATTCACCCCTCCACTTT. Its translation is CSHRAEITSSYNSPLHF.

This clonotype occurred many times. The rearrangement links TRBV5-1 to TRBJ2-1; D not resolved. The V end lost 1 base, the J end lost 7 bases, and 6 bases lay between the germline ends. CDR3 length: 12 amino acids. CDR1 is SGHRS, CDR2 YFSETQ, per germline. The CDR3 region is CASSLLVNEQFF. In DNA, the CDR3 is TGCGCCAGCAGCTTGCTTGTTAATGAGCAGTTCTTC.

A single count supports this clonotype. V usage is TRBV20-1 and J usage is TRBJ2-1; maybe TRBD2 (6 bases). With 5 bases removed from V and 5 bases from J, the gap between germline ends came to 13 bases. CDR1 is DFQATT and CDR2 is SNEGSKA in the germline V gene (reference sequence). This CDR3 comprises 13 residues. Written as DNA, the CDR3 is TGCAGTGCTCACCTGGGACTGAACAATGAGCAGTTCTTC. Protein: CSAHLGLNNEQFF.

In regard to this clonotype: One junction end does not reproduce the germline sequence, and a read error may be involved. The CDR3 DNA follows: TGTGCCAGAAGTTACTCGGCGGGAGAGGAGACCCAGTACTTC. Encoded protein: CARSYSAGEETQYF. The chain has TRBV6-6 and TRBJ2-5, with 7 bases lining up with TRBD2. Germline CDR1 is MNHNY and CDR2 is SVGAGI (reference sequence). The CDR3 length is 14 residues.

The CDR3 loop reads CASSPIEVPFTDTQYF. As DNA, the CDR3 is TGTGCCAGCAGTCCAATCGAGGTCCCCTTCACAGATACGCAGTATTTT. The chain employs TRBV12-3 or TRBV12-4 and TRBJ2-3; no clear D gene. CDR3 length: 16 residues. V was pared by 5 bases and J by 2 bases, with 17 bases between.

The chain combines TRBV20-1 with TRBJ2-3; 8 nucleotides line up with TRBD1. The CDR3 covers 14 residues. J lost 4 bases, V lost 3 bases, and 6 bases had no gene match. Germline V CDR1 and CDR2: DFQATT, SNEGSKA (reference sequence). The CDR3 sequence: CSARGTGNPDTQYF. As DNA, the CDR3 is TGCAGTGCTAGGGGGACAGGTAACCCAGATACGCAGTATTTT.

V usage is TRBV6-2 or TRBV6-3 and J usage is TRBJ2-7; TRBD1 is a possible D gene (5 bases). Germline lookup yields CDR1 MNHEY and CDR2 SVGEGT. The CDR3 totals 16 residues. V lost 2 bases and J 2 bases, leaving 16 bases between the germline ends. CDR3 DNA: TGTGCCAGCAGTTACCGATGGCTTGACAGCCCCTACGAGCAGTACTTC. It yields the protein CASSYRWLDSPYEQYF.

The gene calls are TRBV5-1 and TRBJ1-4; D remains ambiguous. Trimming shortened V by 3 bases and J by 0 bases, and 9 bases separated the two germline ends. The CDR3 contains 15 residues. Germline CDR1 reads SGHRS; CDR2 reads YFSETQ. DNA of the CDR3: TGCGCCAGCAGCTGGGATCCCTCAACTAATGAAAAACTGTTTTTT. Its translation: CASSWDPSTNEKLFF.